A selection of T cell receptor beta chains follows, all from one sample in a study of cytomegalovirus exposure and HLA in healthy donors. Only in-frame clones appear in the TCRdb table, and some are missing; sequencing was by immunoSEQ multiplex PCR. Here the sample spans under 250,000 clones, more than 75% being singletons. Input material: PBMCs. Source of these receptors: a woman aged 18-29 years in good health and CMV-seropositive. The CDR3 runs from the conserved cysteine through the conserved F or W. A D gene is named only where the DNA matches it firmly. Only some rows state a clone size, as once, few, many or a class for expanded clones.

TRBD2	TRBJ2-3	TRBV9	NA	CASSVGTSETDTQYF	TGTGCCAGCAGCGTAGGGACTAGCGAGACAGATACGCAGTATTTT
TRBD2	TRBJ2-7	TRBV19	NA	CASSPTSGLRYEQYF	TGTGCCAGTAGTCCGACTAGCGGCCTTCGCTACGAGCAGTACTTC
TRBD1	TRBJ2-6	TRBV19	NA	CASSTRTGPRSGANVLTF	TGTGCCAGTAGTACGAGGACAGGCCCACGCTCTGGGGCCAACGTCCTGACTTTC
TRBD1	TRBJ2-7	TRBV29-1	few	CSVEITGARNEQYF	TGCAGCGTTGAAATAACAGGGGCTCGGAATGAGCAGTACTTC
TRBD1	TRBJ1-5	TRBV30	NA	CAWSRDRGPNQPQHF	TGTGCCTGGAGCCGGGACAGGGGTCCCAATCAGCCCCAGCATTTT
TRBD2	TRBJ2-1	TRBV7-9	once	CASSLSSGRAGEQFF	TGTGCCAGCAGCTTAAGTAGCGGGAGGGCCGGTGAGCAGTTCTTC
TRBD2	TRBJ2-2	TRBV7-3	NA	CASSFRGSGVLATGELFF	TGTGCCAGCAGCTTTAGAGGATCTGGTGTACTAGCGACCGGGGAGCTGTTTTTT
TRBD2	TRBJ2-3	TRBV5-1	NA	CASSSRLAGVPDTQYF	TGCGCCAGCAGCTCGCGACTAGCGGGAGTCCCAGATACGCAGTATTTT
NA	TRBJ2-1	TRBV18	NA	CASSGLSGDNEQFF	TGTGCCAGCTCGGGCCTGTCAGGGGACAATGAGCAGTTCTTC
NA	TRBJ2-1	TRBV7-7	NA	CASSLHPISGYNEQFF	TGTGCTAGCAGCCTGCACCCCATTTCGGGGTACAATGAGCAGTTCTTC
NA	TRBJ1-1	TRBV29-1	NA	CSVARGTEAFF	TGCAGCGTTGCACGGGGAACTGAAGCTTTCTTT
TRBD1	TRBJ1-2	TRBV16	once	CASSGDSVYGYTF	TGTGCCAGCAGTGGGGACAGCGTCTATGGCTACACCTTC